These 17 T cell receptor beta chains originate from one sample sequenced in a study of control samples from healthy donors and cancer patients. Profiling relied on immunoSEQ multiplex PCR, and the TCRdb table lists in-frame clones only, not all of them. This table has 130,000 or so clones, 88% appearing once. Sequencing input: blood. The receptors were gathered from a man aged 50 to 59 in good health.

The chain couples TRBV27 to TRBJ2-7, with 7 positions matching TRBD1. This CDR3 has 13 amino acids. J lost 3 bases, V lost 7 bases, and 6 bases had no gene match. Germline V lookup: CDR1 MNHEY, CDR2 SMNVEV (reference sequence). The CDR3 spells CASTQTGSYEQYF. The DNA of the CDR3 is TGTGCCAGCACCCAGACAGGGAGCTACGAGCAGTACTTC.

The CDR3 sequence is CASGLSTGVGANVLTF. CDR3 nucleotide sequence: TGTGCTAGTGGTTTGTCAACAGGGGTTGGGGCCAACGTCCTGACTTTC. The rearrangement links TRBV12-5 to TRBJ2-6, with 7 bases matching TRBD1. The CDR3 spans 16 residues. Germline V gene data show CDR1 as LGHNT and CDR2 as FRNRAP. The J segment lost 3 bases and the V segment lost 2 bases, leaving 4 bases of the junction unmatched.

The chain recombines TRBV7-3 with TRBJ1-1; perhaps TRBD1 as D (6 bases). Germline CDR1 and CDR2: SGHTA and FQGTGA. The CDR3 is made up of 13 amino acids. Trimming cost V 4 bases and J 0 bases, with 6 bases left between them. CDR3 amino acids: CASSWTVNTEAFF. The CDR3 DNA reads as TGTGCCAGCAGCTGGACAGTGAACACTGAAGCTTTCTTT.

The chain couples TRBV4-2 to TRBJ2-1, with D possibly TRBD2 on 5 matching bases. In germline, CDR1 is LGHNA, CDR2 YNFKEQ. Trimming cost V 3 bases and J 0 bases, with 18 bases left between them. The CDR3 length is 18 residues. CDR3 residues: CASSHPFDSGSSYNEQFF. The CDR3 coding sequence is TGTGCCAGCAGCCACCCTTTCGATTCGGGGTCCTCCTACAATGAGCAGTTCTTC.

The V call is TRBV7-3, the J call TRBJ2-1; 9 bases map to TRBD2. Looked up from germline, CDR1 is SGHTA and CDR2 is FQGTGA. This CDR3 region has 18 residues. With 5 bases clipped from V and 6 bases from J, the junction kept 17 bases outside the gene matches. CDR3 DNA: TGTGCCAGCAGCCCGCATGCCAGCGGGGGGCCCTCACGCAATGAGCAGTTCTTC. Its protein product is CASSPHASGGPSRNEQFF.

This clone occurred a few times. The CDR3 nucleotides read TGTGCCAGCAGCTTGTCGGGTCAGCCCCAGCATTTT. It translates to CASSLSGQPQHF. The chain uses TRBV5-4 and TRBJ1-5, with D unclear. Trimming cost V 1 base and J 6 bases, with 5 bases left between them. The CDR3 covers 12 residues. In germline, CDR1 is SGHNT, CDR2 YYREEE (reference sequence). Complete variable domain (other parts from reference TRBV5-4 and TRBJ1-5): ETGVTQSPTHLIKTRGQQVTLRCSSQSGHNTVSWYQQALGQGPQFIFQYYREEENGRGNFPPRFSGLQFPNYSSELNVNALELDDSALYLCASSLSGQPQHFGDGTRLSIL.

This clone was observed once. The chain combines TRBV29-1 with TRBJ1-1; D perhaps matches TRBD1 (6 bases). The germline CDR1 and CDR2 sequences are SQVTM and ANQGSEA. The CDR3 has 17 amino acids. V gave up 0 bases and J gave up 0 bases, with 17 bases separating them. In DNA form, the CDR3 reads TGCAGCGTTGAAGATTACTACCTGACAGGACTGAACACTGAAGCTTTCTTT. This sequence encodes CSVEDYYLTGLNTEAFF.

The gene calls are TRBV12-5 and TRBJ2-7; D call uncertain. The germline V gene encodes CDR1 LGHNT and CDR2 FRNRAP. V lost 1 base to trimming and J lost 2 bases, with 18 bases between them. The CDR3 is made up of 17 amino acids. The CDR3 DNA sequence: TGTGCTAGTGGTTTGGGACCGGTTACTGTTCATCCCTACGAGCAGTACTTC. Its protein product is CASGLGPVTVHPYEQYF. The full variable domain, its missing parts supplied by reference TRBV12-5 and TRBJ2-7, is DARVTQTPRHKVTEMGQEVTMRCQPILGHNTVFWYRQTMMQGLELLAYFRNRAPLDDSGMPKDRFSAEMPDATLATLKIQPSEPRDSAVYFCASGLGPVTVHPYEQYFGPGTRLTVT.

V is TRBV5-1 and J is TRBJ2-2; 8 nucleotides match TRBD1. Germline V gives CDR1 SGHRS, CDR2 YFSETQ. The CDR3 covers 15 residues. Trimming at V came to 1 base and at J to 4 bases, leaving 3 bases not matched to a gene. This CDR3 reads CASSLRQGATGELFF. The CDR3 DNA follows: TGCGCCAGCAGCTTGAGGCAGGGGGCCACCGGGGAGCTGTTTTTT.

The chain links TRBV5-6 to TRBJ2-5; D possibly corresponds to TRBD2 (6 bases). Germline CDR1 is SGHDT and CDR2 is YYEEEE. V gave up 0 bases and J gave up 5 bases, with 14 bases separating them. This CDR3 has 15 amino acids. The CDR3 bases are TGTGCCAGCAGCTTGGCCAGCGGACTAACGGAGACCCAGTACTTC. Its translation is CASSLASGLTETQYF.

J is TRBJ2-7 and V is TRBV10-1, with D possibly being TRBD1 or TRBD2 (5 bases each). The germline V gene encodes CDR1 WNHNN and CDR2 SYGVQD (reference sequence). V lost 5 bases and J 6 bases, leaving 14 bases between the germline ends. This CDR3 spans 13 amino acids. In nucleotides, the CDR3 is TGCGCCAGCAGTCAAGGGACGGGGCGCGAGCAGTACTTC. Translated, it gives CASSQGTGREQYF.

The chain couples TRBV6-5 to TRBJ2-1; D possibly corresponds to TRBD2 (5 bases). This CDR3 spans 10 amino acids. The germline V and J ends were trimmed by 8 bases and 8 bases, with 7 bases remaining between them. Per the germline V gene, CDR1 is MNHEY and CDR2 is SVGAGI. CDR3 in DNA: TGTGCCAGCGGACTTTATGAGCAGTTCTTC. Translated: CASGLYEQFF.

This clone was observed a single time. The gene calls are TRBV10-3 and TRBJ2-2, with D maybe TRBD2 (7 bases). V shed 5 bases and J shed 0 bases, with 34 bases lying between them. CDR3 length: 23 residues. In germline, CDR1 is ENHRY, CDR2 SYGVKD. DNA for the CDR3: TGTGCCATCAGTCTCCCCGACGACCGGGACACAAGGGGAGGGGGAACGAACACCGGGGAGCTGTTTTTT. Translation: CAISLPDDRDTRGGGTNTGELFF.

The CDR3 protein is CASSKPGAGANVLTF. As DNA, the CDR3 is TGTGCCAGCAGCAAACCCGGGGCTGGGGCCAACGTCCTGACTTTC. The V call is TRBV7-3, the J call TRBJ2-6; D is possibly TRBD2 (5 bases). V lost 5 bases and J lost 2, with 10 bases in between. This CDR3 region has 15 residues. Germline CDR1 is SGHTA and CDR2 is FQGTGA. The variable domain in full, completed from reference TRBV7-3 and TRBJ2-6, reads GAGVSQTPSNKVTEKGKYVELRCDPISGHTALYWYRQSLGQGPEFLIYFQGTGAADDSGLPNDRFFAVRPEGSVSTLKIQRTERGDSAVYLCASSKPGAGANVLTFGAGSRLTVL.

The genes are TRBV7-9 and TRBJ1-2; the D gene is possibly TRBD1 (5 bases). The CDR3 consists of 15 residues. Germline V gene data show CDR1 as SEHNR and CDR2 as FQNEAQ (reference sequence). Trimming cost V 5 bases and J 2 bases, with 15 bases left between them. The CDR3 protein is CASSPWGRTNYGYTF. The CDR3 DNA reads TGTGCCAGCAGCCCCTGGGGCAGGACAAACTATGGCTACACCTTC.

This chain links TRBV7-3 with TRBJ2-1, with D unclear. Trimming removed 1 base at V and 5 bases at J, with 9 bases between. Germline V gene data show CDR1 as SGHTA and CDR2 as FQGTGA. CDR3 length equals 14 residues. The CDR3 loop reads CASSLKALDNEQFF. In DNA, the CDR3 is TGTGCCAGCAGCTTAAAGGCCTTGGACAATGAGCAGTTCTTC.

The chain carries TRBV5-4 and TRBJ2-2, with 12 bases aligning to TRBD2. CDR3 size: 17 residues. Trimming at V came to 6 bases and at J to 4 bases, leaving 10 bases not matched to a gene. Looked up from germline, CDR1 is SGHNT and CDR2 is YYREEE (reference sequence). CDR3 in DNA: TGTGCCAGCAACCCGACTAGCGGGGGAGCTGGCACCGGGGAGCTGTTTTTT. It encodes CASNPTSGGAGTGELFF.